This T cell receptor (beta chain) was sequenced for a study of control samples from healthy donors and cancer patients. This CDR3 comprises 12 residues. The V and J ends lost 4 bases and 9 bases respectively, with 10 bases between them. CDR1 is MNHEY, CDR2 SVGEGT, per germline. Produced via immunoSEQ multiplex PCR; TCRdb's table is partial and in-frame only. Counted here are roughly 170,000 clones, 93% occurring once; the ten biggest clones make up over 4%. This chain links TRBV6-2 or TRBV6-3 with TRBJ2-1; D gene ambiguous. Sequenced input: blood. This TCR came from a woman aged 55 to 70 in good health. CDR3 residues: CASSWNNVEQFF. CDR3 coding DNA: TGTGCCAGCAGTTGGAATAATGTTGAGCAGTTCTTC.